This T cell receptor (beta chain) was observed in a study of OX40 agonist ivuxolimab in advanced cancers. For the study in its entirety: Ivuxolimab, which targeted the costimulatory receptor OX40 (CD134), was an agonistic, fully human IgG2 monoclonal antibody. The paper reports the monotherapy dose-escalation portion (N of about 50 patients) of the phase I ivuxolimab trial. Of the roughly 50 dose-escalation patients, hepatocellular carcinoma was present in around 20, melanoma in roughly 15, renal cell carcinoma in 9 and head and neck cancer in 9. Intravenous ivuxolimab was administered to patients every 2 weeks at six dose levels: 0.01, 0.1, 0.3, 1.5, 3 and 10 mg/kg. Patients were allowed to have had prior anti-PD-1, anti-PD-L1 or anti-CTLA-4 therapy, and 40% to 45% of the dose-escalation patients had been treated with checkpoint inhibitors. The dose-escalation cohort was around 83% male with a mean age of 60 years, ranging from roughly 20 to 85. The purpose of peripheral TCRbeta sequencing was to test whether ivuxolimab changed TCR sequence diversity and led to clonal T-cell expansion. Partial responses occurred in three dose-escalation patients: two with cutaneous melanoma and one with hepatocellular carcinoma.

Genomic DNA was isolated from the sorted cells so that the TCRbeta CDR3 region could be sequenced. TCRbeta CDR3 regions were sequenced using the immunoSEQ Assay. TCRdb mirrors the immuneACCESS table, restricted to in-frame sequences. Some clones are absent from its copies; in checked studies, under half trace to an unresolved V gene, and the reason for the others is unknown. The sample includes over 50,000 clones, with over 80% observed a single time. The ten largest clonotypes hold roughly 4.7% of the sample. General study outcomes and caveats: Low levels of normalized T-cell clonal expansion were also seen in some nonresponding patients. Partial responders in the 0.1-3.0 mg/kg groups had among the lowest normalized peripheral clonal expansion, especially among CD8+ T cells. At doses from 0.1 to 3.0 mg/kg, clonal expansion was seen in both CD4+ and CD8+ blood T cells between baseline and week 6. After ivuxolimab, expanded clones were on average more numerous among CD8+ T cells than among CD4+ T cells. Antigen specificity was not determined for the clonally expanded peripheral T cells.

The trial excluded patients who had a history of autoimmune disease or who were on systemic immunosuppression. Peripheral blood for TCR sequencing was collected from all dose cohorts at baseline, on cycle 4 day 1, and on cycle 7 day 1. Samples were obtained from an open-label, multicenter, first-in-human phase I dose-escalation trial of ivuxolimab. Adults with locally advanced or metastatic melanoma, renal cell, hepatocellular, or head and neck squamous cell carcinoma were enrolled in the trial. CD4+ and CD8+ T cells were sorted separately from peripheral blood before TCR sequencing. From its cysteine to its phenylalanine, the CDR3 spans 16 amino acids. Only the CDR3 region is kept as DNA, spanning 48 bases read in frame from base 1. Cut back by 3 bases and 2 bases, the V and J ends lie 15 bases apart. The germline V gene specifies SGHDT as CDR1 and YYEEEE as CDR2. This clone was seen just once. Its antigen target is currently unknown. Nothing much larger sits one base from this clone, and base qualities are not available.

This TCR came from an adult with an advanced solid tumor such as melanoma, head and neck, liver or kidney cancer. In this chain, TRBV5-6 is recombined with TRBJ2-1; TRBD2 is possibly the D segment (5 matching bases). The source was CD4+ or CD8+ T cells sorted from blood, collected in a trial of the OX40 agonist ivuxolimab. The CDR3 here reads CASSWIANPPYNEQFF. At the DNA level, the sequence is TGTGCCAGCAGCTGGATAGCGAACCCCCCCTACAATGAGCAGTTCTTC.